The 2 T cell receptor beta chains reported below all come from one sample, sequenced in a study of early T cells in non-severe SARS-CoV-2 infection. From the 5' RACE reads, TCRdb called clonotypes with MiXCR, one entry per CDR3 protein. The repertoire holds about 64,000 distinct CDR3 sequences, with about an eighth as singletons. The sequencing input was whole blood. These receptors were taken from an adult who was a healthcare worker with PCR-confirmed SARS-CoV-2 infection or an uninfected control (not recorded which).

V gene TRBV10-3 combines with J gene TRBJ1-2; D is ambiguous. CDR3 length equals 14 residues. Germline CDR1 ENHRY, CDR2 SYGVKD. Trimming pared 3 bases from V and 1 base from J, leaving 9 bases between. This chain's CDR3 is CAISDNFRNYGYTF. CDR3 DNA: TGTGCCATCAGTGACAATTTCCGTAACTATGGCTACACCTTC.

This clonotype was observed a handful of times. The V and J genes are TRBV29-1 and TRBJ2-7; TRBD1 matches at 7 bases. V lost 4 bases and J lost 4; bases outside the gene matches: 4. Germline loops: CDR1 SQVTM, CDR2 ANQGSEA. CDR3 length equals 12 residues. DNA of the CDR3: TGCAGCGTTGGACAGGGAACGTACGAGCAGTACTTC. This codes for CSVGQGTYEQYF.